Included here is one TCR beta chain sequence, with context. Its antigen is not known. The authors drew 7.5 to 10 milliliters of peripheral blood from each donor. The source of the sample is a study of blood T cells in healthy people across ages. Across the study: Template switching picked up about one barcoded beta molecule for each two T cells. The study, taken as a whole, reports: Age brought a roughly linear fall in TCR beta diversity measured per million T cells.

Through a sample-barcoded 5' primer and a J-beta primer mix, a second PCR was run for roughly 7 to 12 cycles. At least 3 million CDR3-containing paired-end reads were obtained per sample. TCRdb independently ran MiXCR on the 5' RACE reads; one entry per CDR3 protein. The repertoire has about 780,000 distinct CDR3 sequences, around half of them found once; the top ten carry around a sixth. V lost 7 bases to trimming and J lost 3 bases, with 15 bases between them. This CDR3 is built from 14 residues. Germline lookup yields CDR1 SNHLY and CDR2 FYNNEI. This chain joins TRBV2 and TRBJ2-5; either TRBD1 or TRBD2 may supply D (6 bases each). Sequencing used blood. This clonotype originated in a man at least 80 years old in good health. The CDR3 bases are TGTGCCAGCAAAGGGGGGACCTCAAAAGAGACCCAGTACTTC. It codes for CASKGGTSKETQYF.